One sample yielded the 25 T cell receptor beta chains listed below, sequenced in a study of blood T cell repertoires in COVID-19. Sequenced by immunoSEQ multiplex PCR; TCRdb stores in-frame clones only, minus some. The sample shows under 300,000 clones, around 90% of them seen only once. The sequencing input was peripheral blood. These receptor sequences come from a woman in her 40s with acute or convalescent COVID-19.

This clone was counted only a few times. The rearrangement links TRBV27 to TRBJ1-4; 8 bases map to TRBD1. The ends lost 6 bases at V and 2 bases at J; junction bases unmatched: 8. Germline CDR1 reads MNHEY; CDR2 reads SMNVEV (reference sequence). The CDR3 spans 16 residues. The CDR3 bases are TGTGCCAGCAGAGGACAGGGAGTGGGGACTAATGAAAAACTGTTTTTT. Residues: CASRGQGVGTNEKLFF. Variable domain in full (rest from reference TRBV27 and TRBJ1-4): EAQVTQNPRYLITVTGKKLTVTCSQNMNHEYMSWYRQDPGLGLRQIYYSMNVEVTDKGDVPEGYKVSRKEKRNFPLILESPSPNQTSLYFCASRGQGVGTNEKLFFGSGTQLSVL.

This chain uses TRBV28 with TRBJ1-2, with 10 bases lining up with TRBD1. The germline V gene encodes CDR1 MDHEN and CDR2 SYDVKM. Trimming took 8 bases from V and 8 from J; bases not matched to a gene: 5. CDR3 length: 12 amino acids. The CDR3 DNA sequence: TGTGCCAGCCGACAGGGGGCGGGGGGCTACACCTTC. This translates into CASRQGAGGYTF.

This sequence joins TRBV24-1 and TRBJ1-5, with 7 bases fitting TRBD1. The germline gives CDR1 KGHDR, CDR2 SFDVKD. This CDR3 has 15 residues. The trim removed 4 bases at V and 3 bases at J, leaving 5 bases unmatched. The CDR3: CATSEMGQNNQPQHF. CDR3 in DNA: TGTGCCACCAGTGAGATGGGACAGAACAATCAGCCCCAGCATTTT.

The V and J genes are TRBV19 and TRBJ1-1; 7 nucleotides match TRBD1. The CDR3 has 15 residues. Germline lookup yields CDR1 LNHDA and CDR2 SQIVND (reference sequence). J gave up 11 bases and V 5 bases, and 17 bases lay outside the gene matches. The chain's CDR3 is CASSSATGPHLGAFF. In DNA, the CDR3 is TGTGCCAGTAGTTCCGCGACAGGGCCCCACCTGGGGGCTTTCTTT.

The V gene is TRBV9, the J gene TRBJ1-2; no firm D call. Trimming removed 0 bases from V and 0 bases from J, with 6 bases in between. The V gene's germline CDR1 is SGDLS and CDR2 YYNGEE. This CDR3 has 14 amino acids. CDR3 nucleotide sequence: TGTGCCAGCAGCGTAGGCGGCTCTAACTATGGCTACACCTTC. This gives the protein CASSVGGSNYGYTF.

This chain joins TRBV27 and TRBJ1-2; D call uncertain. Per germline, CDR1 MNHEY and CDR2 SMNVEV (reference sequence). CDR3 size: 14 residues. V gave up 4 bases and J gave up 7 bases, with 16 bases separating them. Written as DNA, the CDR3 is TGTGCCAGCAGTTCCGCTTTCGCCGGAGGTGGCTACACCTTC. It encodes CASSSAFAGGGYTF.

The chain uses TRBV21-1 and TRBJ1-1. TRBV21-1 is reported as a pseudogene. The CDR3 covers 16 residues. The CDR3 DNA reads TGTGCCAGCAGCCCGGGGGTCACAGTTATGAACACTGAAGCTTTCTTT. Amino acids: CASSPGVTVMNTEAFF.

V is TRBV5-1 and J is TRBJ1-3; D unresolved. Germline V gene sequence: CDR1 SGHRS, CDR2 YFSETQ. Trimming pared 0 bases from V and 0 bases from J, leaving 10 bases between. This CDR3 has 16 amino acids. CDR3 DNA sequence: TGCGCCAGCAGCTTGGTTGCGGACTCCTCTGGAAACACCATATATTTT. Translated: CASSLVADSSGNTIYF. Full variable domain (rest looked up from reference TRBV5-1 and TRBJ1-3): KAGVTQTPRYLIKTRGQQVTLSCSPISGHRSVSWYQQTPGQGLQFLFEYFSETQRNKGNFPGRFSGRQFSNSRSEMNVSTLELGDSALYLCASSLVADSSGNTIYFGEGSWLTVV.

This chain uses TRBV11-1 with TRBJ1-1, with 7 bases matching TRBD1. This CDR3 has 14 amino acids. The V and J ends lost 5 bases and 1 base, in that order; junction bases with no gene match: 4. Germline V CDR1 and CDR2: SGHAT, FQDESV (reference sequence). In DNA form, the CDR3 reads TGTGCCAGCAGCCTGGGACAGTCGAACACTGAAGCTTTCTTT. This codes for CASSLGQSNTEAFF.

CDR3 coding DNA: TGTGCCAGCAGCTTACCGGGGGAGAACTATGGCTACACCTTC. This gives the protein CASSLPGENYGYTF. The chain uses TRBV5-6 and TRBJ1-2; perhaps TRBD1 as D (5 bases). CDR1 SGHDT and CDR2 YYEEEE come from the germline V gene. V shed 2 bases and J shed 2 bases, with 10 bases lying between them. The CDR3 sequence is 14 residues long.

CDR3: CASSLGPGGVGDTQYF. The DNA for the CDR3 is TGTGCCAGCAGCTTAGGACCGGGGGGGGTTGGAGATACGCAGTATTTT. The chain carries TRBV7-2 and TRBJ2-3; 8 bases fit TRBD2. V shed 1 base and J 5 bases; nucleotides not matched to a gene: 8. The germline V gene encodes CDR1 SGHTA and CDR2 FQGNSA. The CDR3 has 16 amino acids.

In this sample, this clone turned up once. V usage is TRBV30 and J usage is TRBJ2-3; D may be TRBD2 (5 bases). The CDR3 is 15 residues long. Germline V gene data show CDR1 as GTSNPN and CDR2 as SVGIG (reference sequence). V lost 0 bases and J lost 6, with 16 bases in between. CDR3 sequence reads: CAWSVAAASYDTQYF. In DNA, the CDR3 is TGTGCCTGGAGTGTTGCCGCGGCTAGCTACGATACGCAGTATTTT.

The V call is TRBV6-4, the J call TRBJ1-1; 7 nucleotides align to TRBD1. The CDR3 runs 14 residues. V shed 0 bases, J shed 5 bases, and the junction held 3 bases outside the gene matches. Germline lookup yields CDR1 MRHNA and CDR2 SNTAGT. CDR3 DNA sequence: TGTGCCAGCAGTGACTCATACAGGGGTACTGAAGCTTTCTTT. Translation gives CASSDSYRGTEAFF.

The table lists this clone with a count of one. In DNA, the CDR3 is TGCGCCAGCAGCGGCGGGGGATCCTACAATGAGCAGTTCTTC. Translating gives CASSGGGSYNEQFF. The genes are TRBV10-1 and TRBJ2-1; 7 bases are a match to TRBD2. After removal of 6 bases from V and 1 base from J, the junction contained 3 bases not matched to a gene. The CDR3 length is 14 residues. Germline CDR1 and CDR2: WNHNN and SYGVQD (reference sequence).

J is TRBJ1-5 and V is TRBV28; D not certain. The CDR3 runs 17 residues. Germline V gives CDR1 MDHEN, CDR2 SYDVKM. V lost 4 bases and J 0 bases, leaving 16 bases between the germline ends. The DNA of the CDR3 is TGTGCCAGCAGTTCACCCAGAGGGCTGTATAGCAATCAGCCCCAGCATTTT. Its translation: CASSSPRGLYSNQPQHF.

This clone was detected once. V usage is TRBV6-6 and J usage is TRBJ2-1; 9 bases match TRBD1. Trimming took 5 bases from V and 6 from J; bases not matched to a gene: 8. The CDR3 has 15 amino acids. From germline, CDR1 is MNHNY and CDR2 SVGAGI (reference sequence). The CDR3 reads CASSPGQGPANEQFF. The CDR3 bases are TGTGCCAGCAGTCCCGGACAGGGGCCTGCCAATGAGCAGTTCTTC.

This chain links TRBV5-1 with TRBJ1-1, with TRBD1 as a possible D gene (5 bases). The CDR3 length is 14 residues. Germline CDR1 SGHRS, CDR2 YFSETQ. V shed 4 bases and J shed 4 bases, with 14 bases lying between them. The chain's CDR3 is CASSPRGEATEAFF. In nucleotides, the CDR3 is TGCGCCAGCAGCCCCCGGGGGGAGGCCACTGAAGCTTTCTTT.

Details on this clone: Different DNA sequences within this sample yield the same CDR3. CDR3 sequence: CASSLGRGGTEAFF. The CDR3 DNA reads as TGTGCCAGCAGCTTAGGAAGGGGGGGCACTGAAGCTTTCTTT. This chain joins TRBV13 and TRBJ1-1; tentative D call: TRBD1 (6 bases). Trimming left V 0 bases short and J 4 bases short, with 9 bases between. This CDR3 is built from 14 residues. CDR1 PRHDT and CDR2 FYEKMQ come from the germline V gene (reference sequence).

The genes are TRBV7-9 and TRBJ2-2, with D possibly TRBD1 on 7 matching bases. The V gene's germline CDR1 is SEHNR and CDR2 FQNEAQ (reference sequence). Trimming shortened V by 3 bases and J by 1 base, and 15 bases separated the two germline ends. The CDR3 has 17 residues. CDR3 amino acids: CASSLDFQGGNTGELFF. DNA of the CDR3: TGTGCCAGCAGCTTGGATTTTCAGGGGGGGAACACCGGGGAGCTGTTTTTT.

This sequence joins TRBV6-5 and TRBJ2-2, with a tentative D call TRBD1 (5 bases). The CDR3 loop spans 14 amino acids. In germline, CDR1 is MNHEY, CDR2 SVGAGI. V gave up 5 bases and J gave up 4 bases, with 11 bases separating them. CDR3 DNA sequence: TGTGCCAGCAGTCATCAACAGGTCACCGGGGAGCTGTTTTTT. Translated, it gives CASSHQQVTGELFF.

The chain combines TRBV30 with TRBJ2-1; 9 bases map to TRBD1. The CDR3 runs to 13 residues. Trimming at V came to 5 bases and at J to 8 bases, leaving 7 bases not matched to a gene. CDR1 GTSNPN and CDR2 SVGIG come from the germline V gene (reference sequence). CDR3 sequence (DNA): TGTGCCTGGGGGACAGGGTACGGTCATGAGCAGTTCTTC. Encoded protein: CAWGTGYGHEQFF.

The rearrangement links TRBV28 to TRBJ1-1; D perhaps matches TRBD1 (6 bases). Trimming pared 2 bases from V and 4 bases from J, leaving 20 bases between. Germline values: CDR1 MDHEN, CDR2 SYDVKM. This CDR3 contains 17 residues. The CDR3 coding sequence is TGTGCCAGCAGTTTACCTGGAGGGGGGGCGCTGGGCACTGAAGCTTTCTTT. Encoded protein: CASSLPGGGALGTEAFF.

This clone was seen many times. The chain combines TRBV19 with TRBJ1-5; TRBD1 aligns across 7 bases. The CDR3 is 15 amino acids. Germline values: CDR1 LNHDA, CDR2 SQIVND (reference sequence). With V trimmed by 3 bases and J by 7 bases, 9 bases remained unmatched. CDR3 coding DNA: TGTGCCAGTAGTATTATTGAGGGGGCAAGCCAGCCCCAGCATTTT. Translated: CASSIIEGASQPQHF.

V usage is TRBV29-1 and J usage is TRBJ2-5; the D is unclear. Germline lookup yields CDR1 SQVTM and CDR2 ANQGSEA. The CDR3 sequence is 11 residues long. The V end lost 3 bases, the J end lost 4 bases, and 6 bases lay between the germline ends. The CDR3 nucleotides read TGCAGCGTTGAGGTCGGAGAGACCCAGTACTTC. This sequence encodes CSVEVGETQYF.

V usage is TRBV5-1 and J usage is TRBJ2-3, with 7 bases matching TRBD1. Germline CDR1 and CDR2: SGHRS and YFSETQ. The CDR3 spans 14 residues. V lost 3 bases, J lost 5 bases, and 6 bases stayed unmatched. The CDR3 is CASSSTGPRDTQYF. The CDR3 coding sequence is TGCGCCAGCAGCTCGACAGGGCCCCGAGATACGCAGTATTTT.